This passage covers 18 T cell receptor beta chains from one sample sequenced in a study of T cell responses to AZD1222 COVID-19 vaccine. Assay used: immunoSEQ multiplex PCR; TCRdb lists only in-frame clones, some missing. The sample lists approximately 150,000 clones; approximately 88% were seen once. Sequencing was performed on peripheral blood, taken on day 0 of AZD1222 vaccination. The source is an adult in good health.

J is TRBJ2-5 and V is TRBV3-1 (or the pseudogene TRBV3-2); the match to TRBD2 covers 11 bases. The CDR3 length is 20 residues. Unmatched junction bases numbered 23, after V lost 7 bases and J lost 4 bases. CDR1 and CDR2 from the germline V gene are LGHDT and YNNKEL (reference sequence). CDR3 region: CASIVRLAGPIHKVGETQYF. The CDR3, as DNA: TGTGCCAGCATTGTGCGACTAGCGGGACCCATCCATAAGGTGGGAGAGACCCAGTACTTC.

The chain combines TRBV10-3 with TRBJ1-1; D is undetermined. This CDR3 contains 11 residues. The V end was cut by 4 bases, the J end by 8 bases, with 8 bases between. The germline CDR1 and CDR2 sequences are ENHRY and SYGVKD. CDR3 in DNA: TGTGCCATCAGTGCTGGATTGGAAGCTTTCTTT. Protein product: CAISAGLEAFF.

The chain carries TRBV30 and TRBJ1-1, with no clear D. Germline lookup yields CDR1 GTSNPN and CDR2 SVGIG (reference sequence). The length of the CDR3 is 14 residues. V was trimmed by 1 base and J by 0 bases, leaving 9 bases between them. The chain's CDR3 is CAWSANRLNTEAFF. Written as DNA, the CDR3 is TGTGCCTGGAGTGCGAACAGATTGAACACTGAAGCTTTCTTT.

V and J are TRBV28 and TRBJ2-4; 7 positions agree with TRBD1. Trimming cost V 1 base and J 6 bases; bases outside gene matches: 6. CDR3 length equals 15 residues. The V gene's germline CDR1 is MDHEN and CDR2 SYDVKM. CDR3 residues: CASSLSKQGLNIQYF. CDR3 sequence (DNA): TGTGCCAGCAGTTTATCGAAACAGGGGCTAAACATTCAGTACTTC.

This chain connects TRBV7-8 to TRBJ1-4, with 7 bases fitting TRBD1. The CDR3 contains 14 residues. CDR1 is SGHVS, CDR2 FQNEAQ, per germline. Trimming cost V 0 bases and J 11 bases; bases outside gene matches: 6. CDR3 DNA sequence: TGTGCCAGCAGCTTAGCCCAAGGGGGCGGGAAACTGTTTTTT. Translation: CASSLAQGGGKLFF.

CDR3 amino acids: CASSTRWLCSYEQYF. In DNA form, the CDR3 reads TGTGCCAGCAGCACTCGGTGGTTGTGCTCCTACGAGCAGTACTTC. V is TRBV21-1 and J is TRBJ2-7; the table calls TRBD2, which could not be checked here. TRBV21-1 is a known pseudogene. The CDR3 runs 15 residues.

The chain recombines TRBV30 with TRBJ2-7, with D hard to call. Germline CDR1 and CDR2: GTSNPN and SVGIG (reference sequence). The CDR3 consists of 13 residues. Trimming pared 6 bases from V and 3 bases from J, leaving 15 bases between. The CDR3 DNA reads TGTGCCTGCCTGACGGTAGAGTTCTACGAGCAGTACTTC. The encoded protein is CACLTVEFYEQYF.

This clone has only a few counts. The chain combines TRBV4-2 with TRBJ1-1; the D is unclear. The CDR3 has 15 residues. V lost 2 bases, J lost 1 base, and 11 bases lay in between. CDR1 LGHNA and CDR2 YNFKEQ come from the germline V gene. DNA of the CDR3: TGTGCCAGCAGCCAATCCCCCAGGAAGAACACTGAAGCTTTCTTT. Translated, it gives CASSQSPRKNTEAFF.

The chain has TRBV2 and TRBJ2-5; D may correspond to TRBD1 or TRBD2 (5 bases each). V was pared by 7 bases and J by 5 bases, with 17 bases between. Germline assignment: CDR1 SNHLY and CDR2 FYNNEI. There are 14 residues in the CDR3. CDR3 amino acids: CASNGVRGRETQYF. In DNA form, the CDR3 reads TGTGCCAGCAATGGGGTTCGGGGCCGGGAGACCCAGTACTTC.

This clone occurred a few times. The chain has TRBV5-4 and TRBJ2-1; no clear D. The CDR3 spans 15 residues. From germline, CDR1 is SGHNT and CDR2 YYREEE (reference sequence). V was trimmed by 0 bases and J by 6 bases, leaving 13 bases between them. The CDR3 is CASSLVASLSNEQFF. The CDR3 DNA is TGTGCCAGCAGCTTGGTGGCTAGTCTGAGCAATGAGCAGTTCTTC.

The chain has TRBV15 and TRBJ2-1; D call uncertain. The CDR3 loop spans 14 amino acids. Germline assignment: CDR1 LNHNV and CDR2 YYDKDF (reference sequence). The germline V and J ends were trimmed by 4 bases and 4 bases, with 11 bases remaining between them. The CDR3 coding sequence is TGTGCCACCAGCATCGCGCGTTCGTACAATGAGCAGTTCTTC. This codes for CATSIARSYNEQFF.

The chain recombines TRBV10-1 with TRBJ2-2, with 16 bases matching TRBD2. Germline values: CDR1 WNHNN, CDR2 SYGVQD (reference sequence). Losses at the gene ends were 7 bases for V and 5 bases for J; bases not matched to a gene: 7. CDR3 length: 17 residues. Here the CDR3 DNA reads TGCGCCAGCACCTGGGAGGGACTAGCGGGAGGGACCGGGGAGCTGTTTTTT. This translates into CASTWEGLAGGTGELFF.

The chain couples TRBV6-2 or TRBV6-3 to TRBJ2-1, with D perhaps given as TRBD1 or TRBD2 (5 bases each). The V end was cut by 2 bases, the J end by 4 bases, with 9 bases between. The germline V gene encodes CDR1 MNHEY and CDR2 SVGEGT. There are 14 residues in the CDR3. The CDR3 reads CASSYEGPYNEQFF. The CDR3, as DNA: TGTGCCAGCAGTTACGAGGGGCCTTACAATGAGCAGTTCTTC.

The CDR3 protein is CASSLSRGSYGYTF. DNA for the CDR3: TGTGCCAGCAGTTTATCGAGGGGTAGCTATGGCTACACCTTC. The chain combines TRBV27 with TRBJ1-2; a possible D gene is TRBD1 (5 bases). From germline, CDR1 is MNHEY and CDR2 SMNVEV (reference sequence). V lost 0 bases, J lost 4 bases, and 9 bases lay in between. This CDR3 has 14 amino acids.

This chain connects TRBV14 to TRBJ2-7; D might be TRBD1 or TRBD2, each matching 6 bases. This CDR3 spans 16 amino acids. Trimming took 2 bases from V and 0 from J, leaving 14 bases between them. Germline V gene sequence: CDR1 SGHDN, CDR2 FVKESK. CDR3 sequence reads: CASSQTTGLSSYEQYF. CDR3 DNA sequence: TGTGCCAGCAGCCAAACGACAGGACTAAGCTCCTACGAGCAGTACTTC.

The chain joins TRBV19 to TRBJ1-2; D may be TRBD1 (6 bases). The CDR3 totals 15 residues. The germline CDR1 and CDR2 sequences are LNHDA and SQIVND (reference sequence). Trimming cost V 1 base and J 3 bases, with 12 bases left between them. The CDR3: CASSIAVGADYGYTF. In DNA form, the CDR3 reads TGTGCCAGTAGTATAGCCGTGGGGGCGGACTATGGCTACACCTTC.

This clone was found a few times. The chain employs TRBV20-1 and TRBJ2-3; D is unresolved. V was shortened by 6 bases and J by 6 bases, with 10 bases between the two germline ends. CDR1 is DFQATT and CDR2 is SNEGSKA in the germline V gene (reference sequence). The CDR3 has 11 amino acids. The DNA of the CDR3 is TGCAGTGCGCCCTTCCCCGATACGCAGTATTTT. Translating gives CSAPFPDTQYF.

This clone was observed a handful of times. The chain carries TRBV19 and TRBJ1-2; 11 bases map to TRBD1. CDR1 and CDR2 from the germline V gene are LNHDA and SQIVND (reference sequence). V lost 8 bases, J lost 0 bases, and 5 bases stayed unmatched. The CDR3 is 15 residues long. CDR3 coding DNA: TGTGCCAGTTGGGACAGGGGGGGAGCTAACTATGGCTACACCTTC. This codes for CASWDRGGANYGYTF.